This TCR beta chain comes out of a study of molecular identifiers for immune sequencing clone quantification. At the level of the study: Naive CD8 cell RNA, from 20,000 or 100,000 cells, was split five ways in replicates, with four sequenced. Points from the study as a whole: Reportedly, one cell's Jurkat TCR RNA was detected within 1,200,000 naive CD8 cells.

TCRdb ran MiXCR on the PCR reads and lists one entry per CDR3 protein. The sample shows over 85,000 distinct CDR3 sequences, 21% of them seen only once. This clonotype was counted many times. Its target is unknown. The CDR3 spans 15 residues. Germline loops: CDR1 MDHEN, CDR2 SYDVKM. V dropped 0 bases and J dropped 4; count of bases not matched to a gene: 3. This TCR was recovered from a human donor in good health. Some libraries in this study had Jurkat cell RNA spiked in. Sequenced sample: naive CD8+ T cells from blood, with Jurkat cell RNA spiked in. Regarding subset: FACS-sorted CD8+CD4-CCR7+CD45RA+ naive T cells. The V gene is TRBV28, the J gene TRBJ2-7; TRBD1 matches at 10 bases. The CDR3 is CASSLWTGGPYEQYF. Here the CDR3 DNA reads TGTGCCAGCAGTTTATGGACAGGGGGCCCTTACGAGCAGTACTTC.